These T cell receptor beta chains were read from a single sample in a study of shared clonotypes between healthy human individuals. Sequenced by immunoSEQ multiplex PCR; TCRdb stores in-frame clones only, minus some. The data hold more than 2 million clones, with approximately 95% observed a single time. Source material: naive CD4+ T cells sorted from blood. These TCRs come from a man younger than 35 in good health. The CDR3 runs from the conserved cysteine through the conserved F or W. A D gene is named only where the DNA matches it firmly. Clone size is shown for a subset of rows, as once, few, many or a class of expanded clone.

D gene	clone size	CDR3 length	V gene	J gene	CDR3 DNA	CDR3 protein
.	.	14	TRBV7-3	TRBJ2-3	TGTGCCAGCAGCCTGCATCAGGGCACAGATACGCAGTATTTT	CASSLHQGTDTQYF
.	.	14	TRBV11-3	TRBJ2-1	TGTGCCAGCAGCTTAGTAGCGGCGGCGGGCGAGCAGTTCTTC	CASSLVAAAGEQFF
TRBD1	.	15	TRBV9	TRBJ2-7	TGTGCCAGCAGCCCCCGACAGGGGGCTCAATACGAGCAGTACTTC	CASSPRQGAQYEQYF
.	.	14	TRBV5-1	TRBJ1-1	TGCGCCAGCAGCTTGGGACACACGAACACTGAAGCTTTCTTT	CASSLGHTNTEAFF
.	.	14	TRBV10-3	TRBJ2-5	TGTGCCATCAGTGAGTCAGCAGGGCAAGAGACCCAGTACTTC	CAISESAGQETQYF
.	.	14	TRBV2	TRBJ2-7	TGTGCCAGCAAGACTCTAGTCTTGGGTTCCGAGCAGTACTTC	CASKTLVLGSEQYF
TRBD1	.	18	TRBV30	TRBJ1-5	TGTGCCTGGAGTGACGGGACAGGGAGCGGGTTGAGCAATCAGCCCCAGCATTTT	CAWSDGTGSGLSNQPQHF
.	.	15	TRBV7-2	TRBJ1-3	TGTGCCAGCAGCTTAGACAGGGATCCTGGAAACACCATATATTTT	CASSLDRDPGNTIYF
TRBD1	.	15	TRBV6-1	TRBJ2-7	TGTGCCAGCAGAGGGACAGGGGGCTTAAAACTGGAGCAGTACTTC	CASRGTGGLKLEQYF
TRBD2	.	15	TRBV5-4	TRBJ2-7	TGTGCCAGCAGCTTGGGGACTAGCGGCACCTACGAGCAGTACTTC	CASSLGTSGTYEQYF
.	once	16	TRBV5-4	TRBJ2-2	TGTGCCAGCAGCTCCCAAAGCAACCGAAACACCGGGGAGCTGTTTTTT	CASSSQSNRNTGELFF
.	once	13	TRBV7-3	TRBJ2-5	TGTGCCAGCAGCTCCGGACAGCAAGAGACCCAGTACTTC	CASSSGQQETQYF
.	.	17	TRBV7-9	TRBJ2-2	TGTGCCAGCAGCTTAGGGGTCCCACGCGGCGGCACCGGGGAGCTGTTTTTT	CASSLGVPRGGTGELFF
.	.	12	TRBV19	TRBJ1-2	TGTGCCAGCCGGGATAGGGTGGGTGGCTACACCTTC	CASRDRVGGYTF
TRBD2	.	15	TRBV12-5	TRBJ2-2	TGTGCTAGTGCCCCGGGACTACTCCTCGCCGGGGAGCTGTTTTTT	CASAPGLLLAGELFF
TRBD1	.	13	TRBV4-2	TRBJ1-4	TGTGCCAGCAGCCGTGGACAGGCAGAAAAACTGTTTTTT	CASSRGQAEKLFF
TRBD2	once	15	TRBV18	TRBJ2-7	TGTGCCAGCTCACCAGCGACTAGCGGGTCCTACGAGCAGTACTTC	CASSPATSGSYEQYF
.	once	16	TRBV19	TRBJ2-4	TGTGCCAGTAGTATAAGATCTAGCCTAGCCAAAAACATTCAGTACTTC	CASSIRSSLAKNIQYF
.	.	13	TRBV18	TRBJ1-5	TGTGCCAGCTCCCTGACAGCCCGTCAGCCCCAGCATTTT	CASSLTARQPQHF
TRBD1	.	13	TRBV7-9	TRBJ2-1	TGTGCCAGCAGCCAGACAGGGGTTAATGAGCAGTTCTTC	CASSQTGVNEQFF
TRBD2	.	16	TRBV7-9	TRBJ2-5	TGTGCCAGCAGCTTAGGACTAGCGGGGGACGTGGAGACCCAGTACTTC	CASSLGLAGDVETQYF
TRBD2	.	17	TRBV28	TRBJ2-7	TGTGCCAGCAGTTTATGGGGCTGGTTCGGGGGGACCTACGAGCAGTACTTC	CASSLWGWFGGTYEQYF
.	.	15	TRBV1	TRBJ1-6	TGCACCAGCAGCCAAGATTCTCTGCATAATTCACCCCTCCACTTT	CTSSQDSLHNSPLHF
.	once	12	TRBV30	TRBJ2-3	TGTGCCTGGAGGGAAAGCACAGATACGCAGTATTTT	CAWRESTDTQYF
.	once	14	TRBV19	TRBJ2-2	TGTGCCAGTAGGACTAGTTCGAACACCGGGGAGCTGTTTTTT	CASRTSSNTGELFF
.	.	11	TRBV2	TRBJ2-7	TGTGCCAGCACCACGACCTACGAGCAGTACTTC	CASTTTYEQYF
TRBD1	.	16	TRBV29-1	TRBJ2-1	TGCAGCGTTGAAGACAGGGGGCTTGGATCCTACAATGAGCAGTTCTTC	CSVEDRGLGSYNEQFF
TRBD1	.	13	TRBV29-1	TRBJ1-6	TGCAGCGCCAGGACAGGGAGTAATTCACCCCTCCACTTT	CSARTGSNSPLHF
.	.	13	TRBV10-3	TRBJ2-2	TGTGCCATCAGTGAATGGAAGACCGGGGAGCTGTTTTTT	CAISEWKTGELFF
TRBD1	.	13	TRBV5-4	TRBJ1-1	TGTGCCAGCAGCTCCAGGGGGCGAACTGAAGCTTTCTTT	CASSSRGRTEAFF
TRBD1	.	13	TRBV10-1	TRBJ1-1	TGCGCCAGCAGTGAGTCGGGACAGGGGGCAGCTTTCTTT	CASSESGQGAAFF
.	.	15	TRBV5-5	TRBJ2-4	TGTGCCAGCAGCTTGGAGGGTGGGGGAAAAAACATTCAGTACTTC	CASSLEGGGKNIQYF
TRBD1	.	17	TRBV5-6	TRBJ1-2	TGTGCCAGCAGTCGACCTCCGACAGGGATAATCGCTTATGGCTACACCTTC	CASSRPPTGIIAYGYTF
.	.	14	TRBV5-4	TRBJ1-5	TGTGCCAGCAGCTTGGGAGGGCTCAATCAGCCCCAGCATTTT	CASSLGGLNQPQHF
TRBD1	.	16	TRBV9	TRBJ2-2	TGTGCCAGCAGCGTCACATCCGGGACAGGCTCCAGGGAGCTGTTTTTT	CASSVTSGTGSRELFF
TRBD1	.	15	TRBV18	TRBJ1-1	TGTGCCAGCTCACCTCTGACAGGGGTGGGGACTGAAGCTTTCTTT	CASSPLTGVGTEAFF
.	once	16	TRBV11-2	TRBJ2-7	TGTGCCAGCAGCCTATCTGGAGGCAGGAACAGCTACGAGCAGTACTTC	CASSLSGGRNSYEQYF
.	once	12	TRBV7-3	TRBJ2-7	TGTGCCAGCAGCCGGGGTTTTGGGGAGCAGTACTTC	CASSRGFGEQYF